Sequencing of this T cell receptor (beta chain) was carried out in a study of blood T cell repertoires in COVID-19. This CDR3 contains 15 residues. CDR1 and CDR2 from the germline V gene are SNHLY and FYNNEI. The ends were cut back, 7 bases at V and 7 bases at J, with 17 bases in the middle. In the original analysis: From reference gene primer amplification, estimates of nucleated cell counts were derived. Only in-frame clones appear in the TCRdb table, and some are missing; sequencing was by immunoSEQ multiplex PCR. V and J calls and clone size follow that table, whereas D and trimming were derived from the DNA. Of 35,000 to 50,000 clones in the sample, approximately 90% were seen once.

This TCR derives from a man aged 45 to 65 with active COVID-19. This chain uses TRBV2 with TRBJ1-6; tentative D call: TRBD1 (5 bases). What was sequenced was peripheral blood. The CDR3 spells CASKGSAGQNSPLHF. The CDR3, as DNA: TGTGCCAGCAAGGGATCGGCAGGGCAGAATTCACCCCTCCACTTT.